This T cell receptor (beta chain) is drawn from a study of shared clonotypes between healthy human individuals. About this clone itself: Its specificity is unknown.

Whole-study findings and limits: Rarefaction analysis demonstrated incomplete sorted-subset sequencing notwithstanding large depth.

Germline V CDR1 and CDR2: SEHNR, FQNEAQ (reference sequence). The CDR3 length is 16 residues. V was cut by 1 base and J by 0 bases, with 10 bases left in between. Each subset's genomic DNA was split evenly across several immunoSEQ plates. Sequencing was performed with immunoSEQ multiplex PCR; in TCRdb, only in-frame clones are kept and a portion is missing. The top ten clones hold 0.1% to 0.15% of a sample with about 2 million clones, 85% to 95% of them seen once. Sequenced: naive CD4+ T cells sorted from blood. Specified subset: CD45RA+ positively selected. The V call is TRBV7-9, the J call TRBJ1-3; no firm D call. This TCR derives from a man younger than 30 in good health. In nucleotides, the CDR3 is TGTGCCAGCAGCTTAGGGGAGGAGTACTCTGGAAACACCATATATTTT. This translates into CASSLGEEYSGNTIYF.